This entry lists 9 T cell receptor beta chains sequenced from one sample in a study of regulatory T cells in long-lasting Graves disease. Time point in this sample: persistent/refractory GD, antithyroid drugs over 5 years with positive TRAb. The TCR library was made from RNA extracted from PBMCs. With iRepertoire HTBI primers and Arm-PCR of CDR3 regions, TCR beta libraries were built. TCRdb reprocessed the multiplex PCR reads with MiXCR, giving one entry per CDR3 protein. The sample has about 340,000 distinct CDR3 sequences; around 19% are singletons. Sequencing was performed on peripheral blood mononuclear cells (PBMCs), taken when the disease was refractory, from a patient treated with antithyroid drugs. The receptors derive from a female donor with Graves disease.

At least ten counts were recorded for this clonotype. The CDR3 sequence: CASSLSLAVEGQMAFF. CDR3 DNA sequence: TGTGCCAGCAGTTTATCGTTGGCGGTGGAAGGGCAAATGGCTTTCTTT. The rearrangement links TRBV27 to TRBJ1-1; D not certain. CDR3 length: 16 amino acids. Trimming shortened V by 0 bases and J by 11 bases, and 22 bases separated the two germline ends. The V gene's germline CDR1 is MNHEY and CDR2 SMNVEV (reference sequence).

This chain links TRBV18 with TRBJ1-2, with D perhaps TRBD1 (5 bases). V lost 5 bases and J lost 0, with 10 bases in between. This CDR3 contains 14 residues. The germline gives CDR1 KGHSH, CDR2 LQKENI. In DNA, the CDR3 is TGTGCCAGCTCAGCAGGGTCTACTAACTATGGCTACACCTTC. Its protein is CASSAGSTNYGYTF.

This rearrangement joins TRBV10-3 to TRBJ1-1; a weak D match, TRBD1 (6 bases). The germline V gene encodes CDR1 ENHRY and CDR2 SYGVKD. The ends were cut back, 0 bases at V and 4 bases at J, with 15 bases in the middle. This CDR3 is built from 16 residues. CDR3 coding DNA: TGTGCCATCAGTGAGTCAAGGGGGACAAGGGGCACTGAAGCTTTCTTT. It yields the protein CAISESRGTRGTEAFF.

This clonotype showed up many times. The V and J genes are TRBV5-1 and TRBJ1-1; the D is unclear. V was pared by 0 bases and J by 6 bases, with 15 bases between. This CDR3 contains 15 residues. Germline V lookup: CDR1 SGHRS, CDR2 YFSETQ. CDR3 amino acids: CASSLAGNSVAEAFF. The CDR3 DNA sequence: TGCGCCAGCAGCTTGGCTGGGAATTCAGTCGCTGAAGCTTTCTTT. Using reference TRBV5-1 and TRBJ1-1 for the parts outside the CDR3, the full variable domain is KAGVTQTPRYLIKTRGQQVTLSCSPISGHRSVSWYQQTPGQGLQFLFEYFSETQRNKGNFPGRFSGRQFSNSRSEMNVSTLELGDSALYLCASSLAGNSVAEAFFGQGTRLTVV.

This clonotype was counted many times. V is TRBV27 and J is TRBJ2-5; 9 positions match TRBD1. The CDR3 is 15 amino acids. Germline V CDR1 and CDR2: MNHEY, SMNVEV (reference sequence). V dropped 4 bases and J dropped 4; count of bases not matched to a gene: 7. As DNA, the CDR3 is TGTGCCAGCAGTTCGGGACAGGGAAGTAGAGAGACCCAGTACTTC. It codes for CASSSGQGSRETQYF.

A word on this clonotype: Since a much larger clone is just one base distant, this may be a read error. The V and J genes are TRBV25-1 and TRBJ2-7; no clear D gene. This CDR3 is 13 amino acids long. V shed 5 bases and J shed 2 bases, with 10 bases lying between them. Germline V gene sequence: CDR1 MGHDK, CDR2 SYGVNS. The CDR3 loop reads CASSPVPPYEQYF. For the CDR3, the DNA is TGTGCCAGCAGTCCCGTGCCCCCCTACGAGCAGTACTTC.

This clonotype showed up many times. The rearrangement joins TRBV7-6 to TRBJ1-1, with a tentative D call TRBD1 (6 bases). The CDR3 runs 15 residues. Germline loops: CDR1 SGHVS, CDR2 FNYEAQ. V was shortened by 1 base and J by 7 bases, with 16 bases between the two germline ends. CDR3 amino acids: CASSLGRDKMDEAFF. The CDR3 DNA sequence: TGTGCCAGCAGCTTAGGTCGGGACAAAATGGATGAAGCTTTCTTT.

This sequence joins TRBV5-1 and TRBJ1-2; 7 nucleotides align to TRBD1. J was trimmed by 3 bases and V by 7 bases; bases with no gene match: 9. The CDR3 consists of 14 residues. Germline V gene lookup returns CDR1 SGHRS and CDR2 YFSETQ. The CDR3: CASGQDRWDYGYTF. The CDR3 coding sequence is TGCGCCAGCGGACAGGACAGGTGGGACTATGGCTACACCTTC. The whole variable domain, filled in from reference TRBV5-1 and TRBJ1-2, reads KAGVTQTPRYLIKTRGQQVTLSCSPISGHRSVSWYQQTPGQGLQFLFEYFSETQRNKGNFPGRFSGRQFSNSRSEMNVSTLELGDSALYLCASGQDRWDYGYTFGSGTRLTVV.

This clonotype was counted ten times or more. J is TRBJ2-2 and V is TRBV11-3, with D unresolved. The CDR3 is 15 residues long. Looked up from germline, CDR1 is SGHNT and CDR2 is YENEEA. V dropped 1 base and J dropped 2 bases, with 8 bases sitting between them. CDR3 sequence: CASSLGEPNTGELFF. DNA of the CDR3: TGTGCCAGCAGCTTAGGAGAGCCTAACACCGGGGAGCTGTTTTTT.